Following are 22 T cell receptor beta chains from one sample sequenced in a study of cytomegalovirus exposure and HLA in healthy donors. This PCR relied on a set of 60 Vbeta primers and 13 Jbeta primers. The assay was immunoSEQ multiplex PCR, and TCRdb's table has in-frame clones only and misses some. Among hundreds of thousands of clones listed, roughly four fifths were seen once. The source material was PBMCs. Receptors originate from a woman aged 40 to 50 in good health and CMV-seronegative.

The gene calls are TRBV6-5 and TRBJ2-7; a weak D match, TRBD1 (6 bases). Germline CDR1 MNHEY, CDR2 SVGAGI. The CDR3 sequence is 14 residues long. Trimming removed 6 bases from V and 1 base from J, with 13 bases in between. The CDR3 coding sequence is TGTGCCAGCAGGGCAGGGGTCGGGTCCTACGAGCAGTACTTC. This translates into CASRAGVGSYEQYF.

This chain uses TRBV4-1 with TRBJ1-1; 7 nucleotides match TRBD1. The CDR3 extends over 14 amino acids. Germline V CDR1 and CDR2: MGHRA, YSYEKL. V trimming: 0 bases; J trimming: 4 bases; junction bases outside the gene matches: 2. CDR3 residues: CASSQDTGVTEAFF. As DNA, the CDR3 is TGCGCCAGCAGCCAAGATACAGGGGTCACTGAAGCTTTCTTT.

Written as DNA, the CDR3 is TGCAGCGTTGGGGGAGCAGAACCCCGCTATGGCTACACCTTC. This translates into CSVGGAEPRYGYTF. This chain joins TRBV29-1 and TRBJ1-2, with D unresolved. The CDR3 totals 14 residues. With 4 bases removed from V and 4 bases from J, the gap between germline ends came to 16 bases. Germline loops: CDR1 SQVTM, CDR2 ANQGSEA.

V is TRBV9 and J is TRBJ1-5; D is possibly TRBD1 (5 bases). This CDR3 is 16 amino acids long. The V end was cut by 0 bases, the J end by 0 bases, with 10 bases between. Germline V gives CDR1 SGDLS, CDR2 YYNGEE. The CDR3 DNA reads TGTGCCAGCAGCGTAGGGGCAGGGATTAGCAATCAGCCCCAGCATTTT. Protein product: CASSVGAGISNQPQHF.

The J gene is TRBJ1-5, the V gene TRBV28, with a weak D call TRBD1 (6 bases). Between the trimmed V and J ends, which lost 6 bases and 4 bases, there was a span of 16 bases. Germline V gene data show CDR1 as MDHEN and CDR2 as SYDVKM. The CDR3 loop spans 15 amino acids. For the CDR3, the DNA is TGTGCCAGCAGCCCGACAGGAGGTGGGAATCAGCCCCAGCATTTT. This translates into CASSPTGGGNQPQHF.

V gene TRBV6-5 combines with J gene TRBJ1-4; a possible D gene is TRBD1 (5 bases). Per germline, CDR1 MNHEY and CDR2 SVGAGI. The CDR3 is 15 residues long. Trimming shortened V by 5 bases and J by 3 bases, and 13 bases separated the two germline ends. In DNA, the CDR3 is TGTGCCAGCAGTCTGGGGGGGGTGTCTAATGAAAAACTGTTTTTT. It yields the protein CASSLGGVSNEKLFF.

This chain uses TRBV4-3 with TRBJ2-3; TRBD2 matches at 15 bases. V trimming: 0 bases; J trimming: 6 bases; junction bases outside the gene matches: 7. The CDR3 totals 18 residues. CDR1 is LGHNA, CDR2 YSLEER, per germline. The DNA of the CDR3 is TGCGCCAGCAGCCAAGAGGGGACTAGCGGGGGGAACCCCGATACGCAGTATTTT. This encodes CASSQEGTSGGNPDTQYF.

The V gene is TRBV29-1, the J gene TRBJ2-3; a weak D match, TRBD1 (5 bases). Deletions cut 6 bases from V and 6 bases from J, with 10 bases between. The CDR3 extends over 11 amino acids. Per the germline V gene, CDR1 is SQVTM and CDR2 is ANQGSEA. The CDR3 DNA sequence: TGCAGCGTCGGCAGGGTTGATACGCAGTATTTT. It yields the protein CSVGRVDTQYF.

This clone was seen only once. The J gene is TRBJ1-1, the V gene TRBV2; TRBD1 is a possible D gene (6 bases). Germline CDR1 is SNHLY and CDR2 is FYNNEI. The CDR3 is 13 amino acids. The V end was cut by 10 bases, the J end by 0 bases, with 12 bases between. The CDR3 nucleotides read TGTGCCACCTCCGGGACACTGAACACTGAAGCTTTCTTT. This codes for CATSGTLNTEAFF.

This clone was observed a single time. This sequence joins TRBV19 and TRBJ2-5; 10 nucleotides align to TRBD2. Per germline, CDR1 LNHDA and CDR2 SQIVND (reference sequence). The CDR3 has 17 amino acids. Losses at the gene ends were 6 bases for V and 0 bases for J; bases not matched to a gene: 10. The CDR3 protein is CASSVRSGLAYQETQYF. The CDR3 coding sequence is TGTGCCAGTAGCGTTAGATCGGGACTAGCGTACCAAGAGACCCAGTACTTC.

The V and J genes are TRBV9 and TRBJ2-1, with TRBD1 identical over 9 bases. The CDR3 sequence is 15 residues long. Germline assignment: CDR1 SGDLS and CDR2 YYNGEE. After removal of 3 bases from V and 2 bases from J, the junction contained 3 bases not matched to a gene. The CDR3 DNA follows: TGTGCCAGCAGCGCACAGGGGGCCACCTACAATGAGCAGTTCTTC. Amino acids: CASSAQGATYNEQFF.

The V gene is TRBV7-6, the J gene TRBJ1-2; D is unclear. This CDR3 comprises 15 residues. Germline V CDR1 and CDR2: SGHVS, FNYEAQ. V lost 5 bases to trimming and J lost 3 bases, with 16 bases between them. DNA of the CDR3: TGTGCCAGCAGCCCCCGAAGTGCGGTTGACTATGGCTACACCTTC. It codes for CASSPRSAVDYGYTF.

J is TRBJ2-2 and V is TRBV13, with 9 bases lining up with TRBD2. The ends lost 3 bases at V and 0 bases at J; junction bases unmatched: 8. This CDR3 is built from 18 residues. Looked up from germline, CDR1 is PRHDT and CDR2 is FYEKMQ (reference sequence). The CDR3 is CASSFHLAGIANTGELFF. The CDR3 region has the DNA TGTGCCAGCAGCTTCCATCTAGCGGGGATTGCGAACACCGGGGAGCTGTTTTTT.

CDR3 sequence: CASSLLRGVAQGGITYNEQFF. For the CDR3, the DNA is TGTGCCAGCAGCTTACTAAGGGGAGTTGCCCAGGGAGGGATTACCTACAATGAGCAGTTCTTC. The chain carries TRBV7-6 and TRBJ2-1; TRBD2 matches 7 bases. There are 21 residues in the CDR3. V shed 2 bases, J shed 2 bases, and the junction held 21 bases outside the gene matches. Germline V CDR1 and CDR2: SGHVS, FNYEAQ.

This clone has just one count. The chain combines TRBV14 with TRBJ1-2, with 10 bases lining up with TRBD1. Per the germline V gene, CDR1 is SGHDN and CDR2 is FVKESK. The CDR3 length is 13 residues. With 4 bases clipped from V and 4 bases from J, the junction kept 0 bases outside the gene matches. The CDR3 sequence: CASSRTGGYGYTF. The CDR3 coding sequence is TGTGCCAGCAGCCGGACAGGGGGCTATGGCTACACCTTC. Variable domain in full (rest from reference TRBV14 and TRBJ1-2): EAGVTQFPSHSVIEKGQTVTLRCDPISGHDNLYWYRRVMGKEIKFLLHFVKESKQDESGMPNNRFLAERTGGTYSTLKVQPAELEDSGVYFCASSRTGGYGYTFGSGTRLTVV.

The chain uses TRBV27 and TRBJ1-3, with D perhaps TRBD1 (6 bases). Germline CDR1 is MNHEY and CDR2 is SMNVEV (reference sequence). The CDR3 consists of 17 residues. Trimming shortened V by 6 bases and J by 0 bases, and 18 bases separated the two germline ends. The CDR3, as DNA: TGTGCCAGCAGCCTTACAGGGTCGGCCGGCTCTGGAAACACCATATATTTT. Translation: CASSLTGSAGSGNTIYF.

The chain links TRBV4-3 to TRBJ2-3; maybe TRBD1 (6 bases). From germline, CDR1 is LGHNA and CDR2 YSLEER. Trimming cost V 3 bases and J 5 bases, with 9 bases left between them. The CDR3 loop spans 13 amino acids. DNA for the CDR3: TGCGCCAGCAGCCAGACAGGTCTAGATACGCAGTATTTT. Its translation is CASSQTGLDTQYF.

The sample holds one count of this clone. The chain couples TRBV14 to TRBJ1-6, with 7 bases aligning to TRBD1. Germline assignment: CDR1 SGHDN and CDR2 FVKESK. The CDR3 runs to 14 residues. The V and J ends lost 5 bases and 7 bases, in that order; junction bases with no gene match: 5. The CDR3 coding sequence is TGTGCCAGCAGCGGGACAGCCGCCAATTCACCCCTCCACTTT. It specifies CASSGTAANSPLHF.

V gene TRBV5-1 combines with J gene TRBJ2-1; 9 positions agree with TRBD2. The CDR3 is 15 residues long. Germline V CDR1 and CDR2: SGHRS, YFSETQ. The V gene end was trimmed by 4 bases and the J gene end by 9 bases; junction bases not matched to a gene: 11. CDR3 protein: CASSRDGTSSGEQFF. CDR3 coding DNA: TGCGCCAGCAGCAGGGATGGGACTAGCTCTGGTGAGCAGTTCTTC.

The chain employs TRBV7-2 and TRBJ2-3; 7 bases map to TRBD1. V was clipped by 5 bases and J by 0 bases; unmatched bases: 8. The CDR3 spans 16 residues. CDR1 is SGHTA, CDR2 FQGNSA, per germline. The CDR3 sequence is CASSPGTEISTDTQYF. In DNA form, the CDR3 reads TGTGCCAGCAGCCCTGGGACAGAGATTAGCACAGATACGCAGTATTTT.

V usage is TRBV5-4 and J usage is TRBJ2-2; 7 bases align to TRBD1. The V gene end was trimmed by 1 base and the J gene end by 1 base; junction bases not matched to a gene: 1. This CDR3 is 15 amino acids long. The germline V gene encodes CDR1 SGHNT and CDR2 YYREEE (reference sequence). DNA of the CDR3: TGTGCCAGCAGCTTGACAGGGGTGAACACCGGGGAGCTGTTTTTT. Residues: CASSLTGVNTGELFF.

For the CDR3, the DNA is TGTGCCAGCAGTCTAAGGACTAGCGGGGGCAGTGAGCAGTTCTTC. This translates into CASSLRTSGGSEQFF. The V and J genes are TRBV7-6 and TRBJ2-1, with 13 bases identical to TRBD2. The CDR3 is 15 residues long. Germline assignment: CDR1 SGHVS and CDR2 FNYEAQ. With 6 bases clipped from V and 9 bases from J, the junction kept 8 bases outside the gene matches.